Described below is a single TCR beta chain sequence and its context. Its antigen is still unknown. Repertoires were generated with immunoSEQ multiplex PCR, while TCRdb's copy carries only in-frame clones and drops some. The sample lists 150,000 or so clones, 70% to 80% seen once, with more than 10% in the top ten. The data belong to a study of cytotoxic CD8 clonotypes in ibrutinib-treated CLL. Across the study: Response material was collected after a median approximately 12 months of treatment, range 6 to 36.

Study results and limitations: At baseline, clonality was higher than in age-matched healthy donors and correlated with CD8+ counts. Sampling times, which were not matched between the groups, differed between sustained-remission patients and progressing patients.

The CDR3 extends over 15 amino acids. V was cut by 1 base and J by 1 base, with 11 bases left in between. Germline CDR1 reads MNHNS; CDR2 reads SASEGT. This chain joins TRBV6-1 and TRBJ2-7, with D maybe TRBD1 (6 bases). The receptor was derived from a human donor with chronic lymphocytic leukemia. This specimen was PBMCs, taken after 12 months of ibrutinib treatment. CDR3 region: CASSEVQGASYEQYF. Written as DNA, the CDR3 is TGTGCCAGCAGTGAAGTACAGGGTGCGTCCTACGAGCAGTACTTC.